The clone carrying this T cell receptor beta chain was observed a few times. Antigen: not known. The data were taken from a study of T cells in localized non-small cell lung cancer. Study-level points and caveats: Heterogeneity cannot be ruled out, as sequencing used one tumor region only. A median of 57 of the top 100 tumor clones appeared in adjacent lung, which was paired and uninvolved. The greatest T cell clonality was found in uninvolved adjacent lung (higher than in tumor).

Assay used: immunoSEQ multiplex PCR; TCRdb lists only in-frame clones, some missing. The sample yields about 910 clones, more than 35% seen once. The germline V gene has CDR1 SGHRS and CDR2 YFSETQ. V shed 4 bases and J 4 bases; nucleotides not matched to a gene: 5. The CDR3 spans 15 residues. This rearrangement joins TRBV5-1 to TRBJ2-6, with TRBD1 identical over 7 bases. The receptor's source is a man aged 40-75 years with stage I lung adenocarcinoma. The sample here was lung tumor tissue, taken before any cancer treatment. CDR3 bases: TGCGCCAGCAGCGTGGGACAGCCGGGGGCCAACGTCCTGACTTTC. Translation gives CASSVGQPGANVLTF.